The clone carrying this T cell receptor (beta chain) turned up a few times. Its antigen is undetermined. The data are from a study of human T cells and chemical hapten exposure. Study-level information: Upper back patch tests used 0.01% DPC, scored after 6 days. Minor pooled library volume differences mainly drove per-sample TCR yield variation. Study outcomes and limitations: Because all patients had alopecia, their immune responses might differ from healthy ones.

The CDR3 length is 15 residues. The V end was cut by 5 bases, the J end by 5 bases, with 18 bases between. The germline gives CDR1 SGHAT, CDR2 FQNNGV. TCRdb used MiXCR to reprocess the RACE reads, holding one entry per CDR3 protein. The sample holds approximately 84,000 distinct CDR3 sequences, around 10% seen once. Time point denoted: patch test 2, 6 weeks after DPC sensitization. Treatment in this sample: therapeutic diphenylcyclopropenone sensitization with weekly scalp DPC. The clonotype was recovered from a man aged 18 to 30 with alopecia areata. Some clones in this sample may be carry-over from other donors' samples. The chain links TRBV11-2 to TRBJ2-5; perhaps TRBD2 as D (5 bases). The source material was whole blood, sampled in connection with sensitization to the hapten diphenylcyclopropenone (DPC). The CDR3 DNA reads as TGTGCCAGCAGCCCCGGTGCCTCCGGCGGGGAGACCCAGTACTTC. It codes for CASSPGASGGETQYF. The full variable domain, rest sourced from reference TRBV11-2 and TRBJ2-5, is EAGVAQSPRYKIIEKRQSVAFWCNPISGHATLYWYQQILGQGPKLLIQFQNNGVVDDSQLPKDRFSAERLKGVDSTLKIQPAKLEDSAVYLCASSPGASGGETQYFGPGTRLLVL.